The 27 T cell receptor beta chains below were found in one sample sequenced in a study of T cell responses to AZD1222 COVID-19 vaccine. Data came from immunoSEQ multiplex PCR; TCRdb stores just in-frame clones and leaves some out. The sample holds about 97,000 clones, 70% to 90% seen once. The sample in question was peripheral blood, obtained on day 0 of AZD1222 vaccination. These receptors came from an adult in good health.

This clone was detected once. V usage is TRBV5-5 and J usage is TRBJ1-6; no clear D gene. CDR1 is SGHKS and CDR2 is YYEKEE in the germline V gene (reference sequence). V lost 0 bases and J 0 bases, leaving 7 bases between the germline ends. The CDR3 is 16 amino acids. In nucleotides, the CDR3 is TGTGCCAGCAGCTTGGGCGCGGGCTCCTATAATTCACCCCTCCACTTT. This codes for CASSLGAGSYNSPLHF.

The CDR3 DNA reads as TGCGCCAGCAGTCTGGCGGGCCTGCGAAACACTGAAGCTTTCTTT. Translated, it gives CASSLAGLRNTEAFF. The genes are TRBV5-1 and TRBJ1-1; unclear D gene. V was cut by 5 bases and J by 2 bases, with 16 bases left in between. The V gene's germline CDR1 is SGHRS and CDR2 YFSETQ. The CDR3 spans 15 residues.

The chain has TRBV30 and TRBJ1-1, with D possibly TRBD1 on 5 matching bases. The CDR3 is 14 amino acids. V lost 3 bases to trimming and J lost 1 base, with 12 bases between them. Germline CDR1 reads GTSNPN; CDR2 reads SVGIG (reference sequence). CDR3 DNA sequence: TGTGCCTGGAGGCAGGGACTGAGGAACACTGAAGCTTTCTTT. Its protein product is CAWRQGLRNTEAFF. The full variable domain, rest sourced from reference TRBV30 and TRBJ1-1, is SQTIHQWPATLVQPVGSPLSLECTVEGTSNPNLYWYRQAAGRGLQLLFYSVGIGQISSEVPQNLSASRPQDRQFILSSKKLLLSDSGFYLCAWRQGLRNTEAFFGQGTRLTVV.

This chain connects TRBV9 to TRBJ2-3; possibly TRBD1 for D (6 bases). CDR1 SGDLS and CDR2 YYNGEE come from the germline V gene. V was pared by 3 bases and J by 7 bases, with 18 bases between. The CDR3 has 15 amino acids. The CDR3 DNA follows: TGTGCCAGCAGCGCCACAGGGTTCTTGTCGAATACGCAGTATTTT. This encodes CASSATGFLSNTQYF.

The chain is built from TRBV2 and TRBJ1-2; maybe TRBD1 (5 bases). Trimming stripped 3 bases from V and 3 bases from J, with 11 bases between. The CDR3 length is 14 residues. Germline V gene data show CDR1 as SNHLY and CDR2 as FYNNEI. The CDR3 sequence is CASSDETAYYGYTF. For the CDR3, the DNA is TGTGCCAGCAGTGATGAGACAGCTTACTATGGCTACACCTTC.

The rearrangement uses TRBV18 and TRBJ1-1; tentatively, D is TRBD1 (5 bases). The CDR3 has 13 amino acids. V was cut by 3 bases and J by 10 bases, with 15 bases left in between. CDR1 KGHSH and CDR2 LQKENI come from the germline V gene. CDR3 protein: CASSPDQSGLAFF. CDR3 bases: TGTGCCAGCTCACCGGACCAATCAGGGTTAGCTTTCTTT.

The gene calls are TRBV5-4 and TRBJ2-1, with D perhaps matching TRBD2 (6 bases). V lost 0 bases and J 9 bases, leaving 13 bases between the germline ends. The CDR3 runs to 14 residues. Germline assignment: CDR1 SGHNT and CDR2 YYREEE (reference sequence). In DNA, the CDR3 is TGTGCCAGCAGCTTGGACCGCGGGGATGGTGAGCAGTTCTTC. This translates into CASSLDRGDGEQFF.

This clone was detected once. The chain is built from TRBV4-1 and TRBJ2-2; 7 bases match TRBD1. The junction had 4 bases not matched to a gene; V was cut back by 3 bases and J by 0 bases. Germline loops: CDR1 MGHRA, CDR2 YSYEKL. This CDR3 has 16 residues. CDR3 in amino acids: CASSHGQVTNTGELFF. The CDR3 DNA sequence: TGCGCCAGCAGCCACGGACAGGTAACGAACACCGGGGAGCTGTTTTTT.

The CDR3 spells CASSYSPGTNQPQHF. The CDR3 DNA is TGTGCCAGCAGTTACTCGCCCGGGACCAATCAGCCCCAGCATTTT. The chain combines TRBV6-5 with TRBJ1-5; a weak D match, TRBD1 (5 bases). Germline-derived CDR1 and CDR2 are MNHEY and SVGAGI. The CDR3 is 15 amino acids. V shed 0 bases and J shed 3 bases, with 9 bases lying between them.

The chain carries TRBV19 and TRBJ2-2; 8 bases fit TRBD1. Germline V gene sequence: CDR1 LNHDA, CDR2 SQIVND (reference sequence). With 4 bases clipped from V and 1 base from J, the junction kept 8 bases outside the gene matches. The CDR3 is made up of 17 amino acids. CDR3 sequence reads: CASSTRSGTGNTGELFF. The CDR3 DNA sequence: TGTGCCAGTAGTACTCGTTCCGGGACAGGGAACACCGGGGAGCTGTTTTTT.

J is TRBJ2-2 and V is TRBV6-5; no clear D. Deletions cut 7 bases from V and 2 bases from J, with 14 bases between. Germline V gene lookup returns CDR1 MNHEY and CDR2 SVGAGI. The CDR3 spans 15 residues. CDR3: CASMSSYLNTGELFF. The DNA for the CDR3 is TGTGCCAGCATGTCCTCTTACCTTAACACCGGGGAGCTGTTTTTT.

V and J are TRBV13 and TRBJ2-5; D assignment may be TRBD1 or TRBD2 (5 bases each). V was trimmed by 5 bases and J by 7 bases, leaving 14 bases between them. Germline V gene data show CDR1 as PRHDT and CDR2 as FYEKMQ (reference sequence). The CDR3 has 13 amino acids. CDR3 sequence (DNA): TGTGCCAGCAGCGATGGGACCCGTGGGACCCAGTACTTC. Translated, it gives CASSDGTRGTQYF.

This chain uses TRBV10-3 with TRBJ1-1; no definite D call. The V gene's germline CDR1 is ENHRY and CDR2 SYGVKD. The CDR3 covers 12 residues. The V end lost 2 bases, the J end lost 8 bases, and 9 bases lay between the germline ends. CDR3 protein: CAISEREQEAFF. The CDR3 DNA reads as TGTGCCATCAGTGAGCGGGAACAGGAAGCTTTCTTT.

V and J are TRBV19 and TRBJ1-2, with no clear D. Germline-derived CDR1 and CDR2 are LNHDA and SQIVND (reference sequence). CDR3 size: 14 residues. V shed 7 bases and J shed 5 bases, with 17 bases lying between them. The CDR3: CASTANRERYGYTF. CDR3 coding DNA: TGTGCCAGTACCGCGAACCGGGAGCGATATGGCTACACCTTC.

In DNA form, the CDR3 reads TGTGCCAGCAGCTCGTTCACTAGCACTGAGCAGTTCTTC. As protein: CASSSFTSTEQFF. The chain recombines TRBV5-5 with TRBJ2-1; maybe TRBD2 (6 bases). V dropped 3 bases and J dropped 9 bases, with 13 bases sitting between them. The CDR3 runs to 13 residues. Germline V lookup: CDR1 SGHKS, CDR2 YYEKEE (reference sequence).

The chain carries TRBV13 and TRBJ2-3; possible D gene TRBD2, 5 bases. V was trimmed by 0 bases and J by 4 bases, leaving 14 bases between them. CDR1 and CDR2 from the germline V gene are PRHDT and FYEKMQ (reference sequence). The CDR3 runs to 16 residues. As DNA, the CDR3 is TGTGCCAGCAGCTTAGGCCAGCGACCGGAGGCAGATACGCAGTATTTT. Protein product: CASSLGQRPEADTQYF. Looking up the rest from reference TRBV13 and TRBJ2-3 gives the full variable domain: AAGVIQSPRHLIKEKRETATLKCYPIPRHDTVYWYQQGPGQDPQFLISFYEKMQSDKGSIPDRFSAQQFSDYHSELNMSSLELGDSALYFCASSLGQRPEADTQYFGPGTRLTVL.

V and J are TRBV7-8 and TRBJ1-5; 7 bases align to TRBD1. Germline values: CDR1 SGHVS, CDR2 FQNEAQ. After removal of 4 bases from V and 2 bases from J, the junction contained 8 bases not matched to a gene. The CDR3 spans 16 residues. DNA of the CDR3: TGTGCCAGCAGCTCGGGACAGTGGCTAGGCAATCAGCCCCAGCATTTT. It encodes CASSSGQWLGNQPQHF.

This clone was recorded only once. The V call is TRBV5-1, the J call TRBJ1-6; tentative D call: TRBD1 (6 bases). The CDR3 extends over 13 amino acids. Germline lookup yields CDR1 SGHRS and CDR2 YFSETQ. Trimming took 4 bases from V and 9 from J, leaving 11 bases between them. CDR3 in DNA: TGCGCCAGCAGCAGACAGGAGAGTTCACCCCTCCACTTT. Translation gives CASSRQESSPLHF.

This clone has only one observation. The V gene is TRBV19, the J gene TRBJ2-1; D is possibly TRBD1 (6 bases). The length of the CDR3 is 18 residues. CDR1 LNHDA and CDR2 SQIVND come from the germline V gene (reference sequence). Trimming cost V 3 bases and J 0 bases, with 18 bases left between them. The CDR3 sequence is CASSMGARGTISYNEQFF. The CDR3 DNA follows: TGTGCCAGTAGTATGGGGGCAAGGGGAACAATCTCCTACAATGAGCAGTTCTTC.

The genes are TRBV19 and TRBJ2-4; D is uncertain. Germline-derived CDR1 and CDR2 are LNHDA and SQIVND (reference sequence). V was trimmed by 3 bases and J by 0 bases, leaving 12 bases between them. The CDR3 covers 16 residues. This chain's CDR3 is CASSILVSLAKNIQYF. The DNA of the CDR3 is TGTGCCAGTAGTATCCTCGTGTCTCTAGCCAAAAACATTCAGTACTTC.

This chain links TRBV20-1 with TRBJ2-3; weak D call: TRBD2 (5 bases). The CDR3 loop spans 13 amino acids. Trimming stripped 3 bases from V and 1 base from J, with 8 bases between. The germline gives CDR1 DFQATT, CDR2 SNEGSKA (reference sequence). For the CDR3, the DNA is TGCAGTGCTAGTTACGGGGGCACAGATACGCAGTATTTT. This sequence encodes CSASYGGTDTQYF.

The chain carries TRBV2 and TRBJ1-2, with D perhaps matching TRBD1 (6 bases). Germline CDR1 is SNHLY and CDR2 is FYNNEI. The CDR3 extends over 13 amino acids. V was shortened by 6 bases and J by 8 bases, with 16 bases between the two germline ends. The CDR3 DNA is TGTGCCAGCAGAGAGGACAGAGCGGAAGGCTACACCTTC. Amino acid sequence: CASREDRAEGYTF.

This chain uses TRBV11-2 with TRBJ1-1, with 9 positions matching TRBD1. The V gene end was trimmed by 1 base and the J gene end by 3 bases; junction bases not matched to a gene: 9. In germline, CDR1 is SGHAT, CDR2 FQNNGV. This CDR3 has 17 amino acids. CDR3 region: CASSLVETGGRDTEAFF. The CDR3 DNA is TGTGCCAGCAGCTTAGTCGAGACAGGGGGGAGGGACACTGAAGCTTTCTTT. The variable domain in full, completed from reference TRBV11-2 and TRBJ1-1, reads EAGVAQSPRYKIIEKRQSVAFWCNPISGHATLYWYQQILGQGPKLLIQFQNNGVVDDSQLPKDRFSAERLKGVDSTLKIQPAKLEDSAVYLCASSLVETGGRDTEAFFGQGTRLTVV.

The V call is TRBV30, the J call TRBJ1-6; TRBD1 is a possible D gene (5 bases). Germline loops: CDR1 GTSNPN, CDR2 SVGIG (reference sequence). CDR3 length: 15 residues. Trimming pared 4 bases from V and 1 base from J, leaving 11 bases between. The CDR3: CAWNQGVSYNSPLHF. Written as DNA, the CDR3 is TGTGCCTGGAACCAGGGAGTTTCCTATAATTCACCCCTCCACTTT. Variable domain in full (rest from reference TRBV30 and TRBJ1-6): SQTIHQWPATLVQPVGSPLSLECTVEGTSNPNLYWYRQAAGRGLQLLFYSVGIGQISSEVPQNLSASRPQDRQFILSSKKLLLSDSGFYLCAWNQGVSYNSPLHFGNGTRLTVT.

CDR3 residues: CASSVVSGGGNEQFF. The CDR3 bases are TGTGCCAGCAGTGTAGTTTCAGGGGGAGGTAATGAGCAGTTCTTC. The rearrangement uses TRBV6-4 and TRBJ2-1; possibly TRBD1 for D (7 bases). V was trimmed by 4 bases and J by 7 bases, leaving 17 bases between them. The length of the CDR3 is 15 residues. Germline V gene lookup returns CDR1 MRHNA and CDR2 SNTAGT.

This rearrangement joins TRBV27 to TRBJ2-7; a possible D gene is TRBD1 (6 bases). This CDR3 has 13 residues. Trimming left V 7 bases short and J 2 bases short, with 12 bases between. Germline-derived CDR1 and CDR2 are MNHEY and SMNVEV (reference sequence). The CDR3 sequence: CASTSGVPYEQYF. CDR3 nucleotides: TGTGCCAGCACTTCAGGGGTACCCTACGAGCAGTACTTC.

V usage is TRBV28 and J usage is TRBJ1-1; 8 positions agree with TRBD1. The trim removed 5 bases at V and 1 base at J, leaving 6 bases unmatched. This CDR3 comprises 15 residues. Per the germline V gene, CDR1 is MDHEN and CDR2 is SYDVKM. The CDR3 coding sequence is TGTGCCAGCAGTCCAACAGGGGGTTCGAACACTGAAGCTTTCTTT. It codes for CASSPTGGSNTEAFF.